This T cell receptor (beta chain) was captured by sequencing in a study of shared clonotypes between healthy human individuals. About the study: The study used three CD4 naive, three CD4 memory, two CD8 naive and one CD8 memory plate per donor. Study-level points and caveats: Clonotypes which were not shared had lower generation probabilities than clonotypes that all four donors shared. Naive subsets tended to show greater estimated richness than memory subsets.

Genomic DNA of every subset was divided equally among multiple immunoSEQ plates. The protocol was immunoSEQ multiplex PCR, while the TCRdb copy is restricted to in-frame clones and leaves out a portion. The sample carries about 1,900,000 clones, about 95% recorded once. As regards this clone: Its specificity is unknown.

Naive CD8 cells lacked CD45RO and underwent positive selection for CCR7, leaving out terminally differentiated effector memory CD45RA+ cells. The CDR3 is 13 amino acids. The germline V and J ends were trimmed by 4 bases and 4 bases, with 11 bases remaining between them. Germline V CDR1 and CDR2: SGHNT, YYREEE (reference sequence). Sequencing was carried out using naive CD8+ T cells sorted from blood. This clonotype was obtained from a man aged 18-30 years in good health. This chain connects TRBV5-4 to TRBJ1-1; maybe TRBD1 (6 bases). DNA for the CDR3: TGTGCCAGCAGCAGTGAGGGGGTCACTGAAGCTTTCTTT. Translation: CASSSEGVTEAFF.